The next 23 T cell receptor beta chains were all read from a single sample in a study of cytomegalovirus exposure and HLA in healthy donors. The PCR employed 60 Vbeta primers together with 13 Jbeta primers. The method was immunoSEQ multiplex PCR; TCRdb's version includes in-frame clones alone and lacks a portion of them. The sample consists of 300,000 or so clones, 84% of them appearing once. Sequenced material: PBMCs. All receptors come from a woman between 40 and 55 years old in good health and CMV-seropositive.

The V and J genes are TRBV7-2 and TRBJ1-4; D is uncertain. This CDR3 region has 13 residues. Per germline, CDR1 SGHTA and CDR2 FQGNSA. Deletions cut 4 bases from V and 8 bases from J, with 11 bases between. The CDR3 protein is CASSSERGEKLFF. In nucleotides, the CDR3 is TGTGCCAGCAGCTCCGAACGAGGGGAAAAACTGTTTTTT. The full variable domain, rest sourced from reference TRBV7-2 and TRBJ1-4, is GAGVSQSPSNKVTEKGKDVELRCDPISGHTALYWYRQSLGQGLEFLIYFQGNSAPDKSGLPSDRFSAERTGGSVSTLTIQRTQQEDSAVYLCASSSERGEKLFFGSGTQLSVL.

The CDR3 nucleotides read TGTGCCAGCAGCACCAAGGAGGTTAGCGGGGTTTCCTACGAGCAGTACTTC. The encoded protein is CASSTKEVSGVSYEQYF. The rearrangement joins TRBV7-3 to TRBJ2-5; 8 bases map to TRBD2. The J call may be wrong; the DNA end is better matched by TRBJ2-7. Germline-derived CDR1 and CDR2 are SGHTA and FQGTGA. The CDR3 has 17 residues.

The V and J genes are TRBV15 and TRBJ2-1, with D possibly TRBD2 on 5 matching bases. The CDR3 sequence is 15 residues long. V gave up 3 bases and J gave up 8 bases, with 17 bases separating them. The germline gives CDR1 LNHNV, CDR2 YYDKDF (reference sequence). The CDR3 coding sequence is TGTGCCACCAGCAGCTGGAGGACCGGGCGAGATGAGCAGTTCTTC. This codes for CATSSWRTGRDEQFF.

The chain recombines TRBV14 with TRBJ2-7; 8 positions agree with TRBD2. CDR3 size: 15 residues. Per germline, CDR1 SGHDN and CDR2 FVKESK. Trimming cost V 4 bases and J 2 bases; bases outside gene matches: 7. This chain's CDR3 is CASSRAGVGTYEQYF. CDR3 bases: TGTGCCAGCAGCCGAGCGGGAGTCGGTACCTACGAGCAGTACTTC.

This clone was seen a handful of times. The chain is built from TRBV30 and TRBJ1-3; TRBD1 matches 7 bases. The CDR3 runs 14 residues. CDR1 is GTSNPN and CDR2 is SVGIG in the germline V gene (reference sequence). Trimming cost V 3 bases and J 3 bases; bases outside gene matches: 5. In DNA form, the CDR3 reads TGTGCCTGGAGGCCAACAGGGGTTGGAAACACCATATATTTT. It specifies CAWRPTGVGNTIYF.

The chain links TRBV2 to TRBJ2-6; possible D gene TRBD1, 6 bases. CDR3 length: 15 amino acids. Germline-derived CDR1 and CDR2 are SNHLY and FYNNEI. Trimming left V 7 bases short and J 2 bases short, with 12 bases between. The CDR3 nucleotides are TGTGCCAGCACTGACAGGCGCGCTGGGGCCAACGTCCTGACTTTC. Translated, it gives CASTDRRAGANVLTF.

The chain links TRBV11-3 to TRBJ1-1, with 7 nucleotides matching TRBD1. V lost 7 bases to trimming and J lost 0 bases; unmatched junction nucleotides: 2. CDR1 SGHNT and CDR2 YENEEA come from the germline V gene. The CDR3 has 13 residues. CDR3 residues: CASNRGMNTEAFF. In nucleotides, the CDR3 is TGTGCCAGCAACAGGGGAATGAACACTGAAGCTTTCTTT.

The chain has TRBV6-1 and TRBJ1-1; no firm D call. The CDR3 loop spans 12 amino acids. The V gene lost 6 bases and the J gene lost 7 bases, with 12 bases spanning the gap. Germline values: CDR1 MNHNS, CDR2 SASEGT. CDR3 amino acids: CASRGGLLEAFF. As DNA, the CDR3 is TGTGCCAGCAGGGGAGGGTTGCTTGAAGCTTTCTTT.

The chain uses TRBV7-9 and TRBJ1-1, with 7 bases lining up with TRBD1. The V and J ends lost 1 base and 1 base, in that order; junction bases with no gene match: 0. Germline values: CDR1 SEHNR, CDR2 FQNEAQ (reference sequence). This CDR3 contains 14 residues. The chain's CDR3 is CASSLDRGNTEAFF. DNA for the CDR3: TGTGCCAGCAGCTTAGACAGGGGGAACACTGAAGCTTTCTTT.

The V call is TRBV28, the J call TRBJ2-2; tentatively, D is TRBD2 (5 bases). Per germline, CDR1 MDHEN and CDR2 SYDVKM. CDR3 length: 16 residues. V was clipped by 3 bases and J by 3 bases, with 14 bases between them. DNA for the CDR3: TGTGCCAGCAGTTTGAGGGAGAGTAGTCACACCGGGGAGCTGTTTTTT. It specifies CASSLRESSHTGELFF.

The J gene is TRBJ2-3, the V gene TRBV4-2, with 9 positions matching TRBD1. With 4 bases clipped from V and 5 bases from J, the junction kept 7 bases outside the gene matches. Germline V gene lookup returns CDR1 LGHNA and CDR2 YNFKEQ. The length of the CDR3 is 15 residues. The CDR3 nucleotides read TGTGCCAGCAGCCCCCGACAGGGGGTTGTAGATACGCAGTATTTT. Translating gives CASSPRQGVVDTQYF.

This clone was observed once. The chain's CDR3 is CAWSVGAESLSTNEKLFF. CDR3 in DNA: TGTGCCTGGAGTGTAGGGGCAGAAAGTCTTTCAACTAATGAAAAACTGTTTTTT. The V and J genes are TRBV30 and TRBJ1-4; D possibly corresponds to TRBD1 (5 bases). Germline V CDR1 and CDR2: GTSNPN, SVGIG (reference sequence). V was clipped by 0 bases and J by 0 bases, with 17 bases between them. The CDR3 is 18 amino acids.

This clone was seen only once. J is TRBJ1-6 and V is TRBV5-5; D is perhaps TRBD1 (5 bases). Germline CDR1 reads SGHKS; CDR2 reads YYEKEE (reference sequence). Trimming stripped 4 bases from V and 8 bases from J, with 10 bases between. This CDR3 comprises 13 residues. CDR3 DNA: TGTGCCAGCAGCGCAGGGCTGGATTCACCCCTCCACTTT. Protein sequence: CASSAGLDSPLHF.

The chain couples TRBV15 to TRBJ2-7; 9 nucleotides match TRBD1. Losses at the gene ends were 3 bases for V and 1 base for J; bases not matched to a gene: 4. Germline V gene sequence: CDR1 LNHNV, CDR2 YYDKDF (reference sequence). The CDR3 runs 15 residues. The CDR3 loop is CATSRGGQGSYEQYF. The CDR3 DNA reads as TGTGCCACCAGCAGGGGGGGACAGGGATCCTACGAGCAGTACTTC.

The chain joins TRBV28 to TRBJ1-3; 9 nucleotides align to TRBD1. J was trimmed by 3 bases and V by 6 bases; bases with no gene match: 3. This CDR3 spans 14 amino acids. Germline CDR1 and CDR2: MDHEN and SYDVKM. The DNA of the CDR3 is TGTGCCAGCAGGGGACAGGGTATTGGAAACACCATATATTTT. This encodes CASRGQGIGNTIYF.

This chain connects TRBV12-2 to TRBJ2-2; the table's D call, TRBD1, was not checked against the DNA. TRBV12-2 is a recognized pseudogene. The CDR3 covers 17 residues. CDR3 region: CASRLKFPRKNTGELFF. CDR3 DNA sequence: TGTGCAAGTCGCTTAAAGTTCCCCAGGAAGAACACCGGGGAGCTGTTTTTT.

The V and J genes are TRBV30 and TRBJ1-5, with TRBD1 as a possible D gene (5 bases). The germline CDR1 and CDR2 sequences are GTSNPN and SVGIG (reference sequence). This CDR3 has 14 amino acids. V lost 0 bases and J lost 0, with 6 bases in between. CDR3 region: CAWSVDSSNQPQHF. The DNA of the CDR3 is TGTGCCTGGAGTGTTGACAGTAGCAATCAGCCCCAGCATTTT.

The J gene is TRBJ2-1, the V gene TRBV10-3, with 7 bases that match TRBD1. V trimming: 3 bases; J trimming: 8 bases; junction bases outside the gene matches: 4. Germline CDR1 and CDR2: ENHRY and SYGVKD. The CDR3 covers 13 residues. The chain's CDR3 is CAISEDRVHEQFF. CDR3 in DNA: TGTGCCATCAGTGAAGACAGGGTACATGAGCAGTTCTTC.

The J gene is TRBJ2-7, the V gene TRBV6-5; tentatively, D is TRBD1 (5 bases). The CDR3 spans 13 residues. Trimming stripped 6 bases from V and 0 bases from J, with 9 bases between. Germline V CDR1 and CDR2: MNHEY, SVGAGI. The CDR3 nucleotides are TGTGCCAGCAGCGACAGCAGCTCCTACGAGCAGTACTTC. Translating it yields CASSDSSSYEQYF.

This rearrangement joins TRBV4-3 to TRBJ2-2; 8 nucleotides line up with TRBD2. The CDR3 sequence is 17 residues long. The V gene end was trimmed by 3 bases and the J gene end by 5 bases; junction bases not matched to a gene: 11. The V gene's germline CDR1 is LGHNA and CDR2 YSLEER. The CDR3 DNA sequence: TGCGCCAGCAGCCAGGCCCTTCTTAGCGGGACTACCGGGGAGCTGTTTTTT. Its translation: CASSQALLSGTTGELFF.

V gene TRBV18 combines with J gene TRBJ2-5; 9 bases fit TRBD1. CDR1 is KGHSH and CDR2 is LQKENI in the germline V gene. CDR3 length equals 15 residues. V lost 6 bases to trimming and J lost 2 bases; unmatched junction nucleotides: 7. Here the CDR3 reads CASSHRDRAQETQYF. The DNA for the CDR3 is TGTGCCAGCTCTCACCGGGACAGGGCTCAAGAGACCCAGTACTTC.

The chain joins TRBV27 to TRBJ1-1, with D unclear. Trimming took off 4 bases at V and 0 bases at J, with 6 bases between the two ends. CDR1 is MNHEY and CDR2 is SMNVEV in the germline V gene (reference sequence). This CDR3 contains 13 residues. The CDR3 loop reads CASSYTVNTEAFF. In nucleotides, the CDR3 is TGTGCCAGCAGTTATACAGTGAACACTGAAGCTTTCTTT.

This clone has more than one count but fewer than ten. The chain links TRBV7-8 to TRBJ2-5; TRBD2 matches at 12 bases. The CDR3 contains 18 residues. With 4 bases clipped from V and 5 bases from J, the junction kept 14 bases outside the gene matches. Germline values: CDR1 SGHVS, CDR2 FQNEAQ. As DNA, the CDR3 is TGTGCCAGCAGCTCGGTGACTCTAGCGGGAGGGCTCAGCGAGACCCAGTACTTC. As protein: CASSSVTLAGGLSETQYF.